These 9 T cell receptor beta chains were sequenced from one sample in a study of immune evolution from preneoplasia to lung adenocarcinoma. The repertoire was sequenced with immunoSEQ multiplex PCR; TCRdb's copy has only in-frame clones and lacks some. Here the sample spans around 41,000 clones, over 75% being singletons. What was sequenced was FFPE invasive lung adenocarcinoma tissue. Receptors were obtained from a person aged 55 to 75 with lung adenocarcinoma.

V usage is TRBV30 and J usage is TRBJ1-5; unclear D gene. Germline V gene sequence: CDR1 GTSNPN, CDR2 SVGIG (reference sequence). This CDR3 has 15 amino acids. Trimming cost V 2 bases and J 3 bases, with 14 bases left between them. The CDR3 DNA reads TGTGCCTGGAGTAGGGCAGCCAGCTCCAATCAGCCCCAGCATTTT. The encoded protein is CAWSRAASSNQPQHF.

CDR3: CASSVEGHYSYNEQFF. CDR3 DNA sequence: TGTGCCAGCAGCGTAGAGGGACACTACTCCTACAATGAGCAGTTCTTC. This sequence joins TRBV9 and TRBJ2-1; D may be TRBD1 (6 bases). The CDR3 loop spans 16 amino acids. In germline, CDR1 is SGDLS, CDR2 YYNGEE. Trimming cost V 0 bases and J 0 bases, with 10 bases left between them.

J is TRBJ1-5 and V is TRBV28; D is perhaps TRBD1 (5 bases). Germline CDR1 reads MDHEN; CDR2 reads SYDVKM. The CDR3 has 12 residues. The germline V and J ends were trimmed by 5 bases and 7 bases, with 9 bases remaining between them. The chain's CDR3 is CASSIWGQPQHF. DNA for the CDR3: TGTGCCAGCAGTATTTGGGGGCAGCCCCAGCATTTT.

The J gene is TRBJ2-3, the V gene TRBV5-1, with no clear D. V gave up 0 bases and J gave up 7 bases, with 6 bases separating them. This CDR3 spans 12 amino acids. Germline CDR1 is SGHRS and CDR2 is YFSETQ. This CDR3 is CASSLEQYTQYF. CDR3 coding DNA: TGCGCCAGCAGCTTGGAACAGTATACGCAGTATTTT.

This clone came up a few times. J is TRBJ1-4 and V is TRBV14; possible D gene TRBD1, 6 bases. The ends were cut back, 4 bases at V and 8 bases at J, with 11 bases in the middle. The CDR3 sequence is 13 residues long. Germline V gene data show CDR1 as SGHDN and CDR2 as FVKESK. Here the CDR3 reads CASSLGQREKLFF. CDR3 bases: TGTGCCAGCAGCCTAGGACAGCGCGAAAAACTGTTTTTT.

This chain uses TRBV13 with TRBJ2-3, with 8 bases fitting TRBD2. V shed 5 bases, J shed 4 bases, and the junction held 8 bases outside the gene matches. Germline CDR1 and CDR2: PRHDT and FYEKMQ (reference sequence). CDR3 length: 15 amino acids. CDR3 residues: CASSPRTSTADTQYF. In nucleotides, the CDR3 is TGTGCCAGCAGCCCTCGGACTAGCACGGCAGATACGCAGTATTTT.

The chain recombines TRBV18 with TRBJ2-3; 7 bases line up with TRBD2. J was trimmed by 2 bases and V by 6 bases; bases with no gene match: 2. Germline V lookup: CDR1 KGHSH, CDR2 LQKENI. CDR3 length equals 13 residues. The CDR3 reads CASSLADTDTQYF. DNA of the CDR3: TGTGCCAGCTCCCTAGCGGACACAGATACGCAGTATTTT.

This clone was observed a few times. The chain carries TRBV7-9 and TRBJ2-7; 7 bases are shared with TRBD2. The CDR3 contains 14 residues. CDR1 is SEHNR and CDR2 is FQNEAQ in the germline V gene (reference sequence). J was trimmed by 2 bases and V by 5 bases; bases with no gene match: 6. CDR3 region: CASSAGDRPYEQYF. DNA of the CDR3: TGTGCCAGCAGCGCGGGGGACCGACCCTACGAGCAGTACTTC.

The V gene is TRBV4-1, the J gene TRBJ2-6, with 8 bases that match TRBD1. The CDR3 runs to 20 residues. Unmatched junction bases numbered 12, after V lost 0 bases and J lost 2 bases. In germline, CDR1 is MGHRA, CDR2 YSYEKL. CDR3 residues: CASSQDLSGQGVAGANVLTF. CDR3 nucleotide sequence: TGCGCCAGCAGCCAAGATCTTTCTGGACAGGGAGTAGCTGGGGCCAACGTCCTGACTTTC.